These T cell receptor beta chains were read from a single sample in a study of cytomegalovirus exposure and HLA in healthy donors. TCRdb's table, derived via immunoSEQ multiplex PCR, lists solely in-frame clones and lacks some. The sample consists of 200,000 to 250,000 clones, less than 90% of them appearing once. Material for sequencing was PBMCs. The receptor source for this set is a man between 18 and 29 years old in good health and CMV-seropositive. CDR3s include the opening cysteine and the closing phenylalanine or tryptophan. Fields, in order: J gene, V gene, D gene, clone size, CDR3 protein, CDR3 DNA. The D gene is left open where the match is weak. Only part of the rows carry a size: once, few, many, or a class if the clone is expanded.

j_gene: TRBJ1-1
v_gene: TRBV25-1
d_gene: NA
abundance: NA
CDR3aa: CASSESRGMGAFF
CDR3nt: TGTGCCAGCAGTGAATCCAGGGGTATGGGAGCTTTCTTT

j_gene: TRBJ2-1
v_gene: TRBV15
d_gene: TRBD1
abundance: NA
CDR3aa: CATSRDNFGDRVNEQFF
CDR3nt: TGTGCCACCAGCAGAGATAATTTTGGGGACAGGGTCAATGAGCAGTTCTTC

j_gene: TRBJ2-4
v_gene: TRBV5-1
d_gene: NA
abundance: NA
CDR3aa: CASSLGGEYDIQYF
CDR3nt: TGCGCCAGCAGCTTGGGAGGGGAGTATGACATTCAGTACTTC

j_gene: TRBJ2-5
v_gene: TRBV30
d_gene: TRBD2
abundance: NA
CDR3aa: CAWRLAGGKTQYF
CDR3nt: TGTGCCTGGAGACTAGCGGGAGGAAAGACCCAGTACTTC

j_gene: TRBJ1-5
v_gene: TRBV28
d_gene: NA
abundance: NA
CDR3aa: CASSFVEGSNQPQHF
CDR3nt: TGTGCCAGCAGTTTTGTAGAAGGCAGCAATCAGCCCCAGCATTTT

j_gene: TRBJ2-1
v_gene: TRBV18
d_gene: TRBD2
abundance: NA
CDR3aa: CASSPGLAGNEQFF
CDR3nt: TGTGCCAGCTCACCAGGACTAGCGGGCAATGAGCAGTTCTTC

j_gene: TRBJ2-5
v_gene: TRBV30
d_gene: NA
abundance: NA
CDR3aa: CAWGIQGQETQYF
CDR3nt: TGTGCCTGGGGGATCCAGGGTCAAGAGACCCAGTACTTC

j_gene: TRBJ2-7
v_gene: TRBV7-2
d_gene: NA
abundance: NA
CDR3aa: CASRASAGNEQYF
CDR3nt: TGTGCCAGCCGTGCTTCGGCGGGAAACGAGCAGTACTTC

j_gene: TRBJ1-2
v_gene: TRBV6-1
d_gene: NA
abundance: NA
CDR3aa: CASSEMDAAVSNYGYTF
CDR3nt: TGTGCCAGCAGTGAAATGGACGCAGCAGTTTCTAACTATGGCTACACCTTC

j_gene: TRBJ2-7
v_gene: TRBV7-9
d_gene: NA
abundance: NA
CDR3aa: CASSSPGAHEQYF
CDR3nt: TGTGCCAGCAGCTCACCGGGAGCACACGAGCAGTACTTC

j_gene: TRBJ2-1
v_gene: TRBV27
d_gene: NA
abundance: NA
CDR3aa: CASSFIGSSYNEQFF
CDR3nt: TGTGCCAGCAGTTTTATCGGGAGCTCCTACAATGAGCAGTTCTTC

j_gene: TRBJ1-5
v_gene: TRBV7-2
d_gene: TRBD1
abundance: NA
CDR3aa: CASSIQGVQPQHF
CDR3nt: TGTGCCAGCAGCATACAGGGGGTTCAGCCCCAGCATTTT

j_gene: TRBJ1-5
v_gene: TRBV6-4
d_gene: TRBD1
abundance: NA
CDR3aa: CASSDGTGAGQPQHF
CDR3nt: TGTGCCAGCAGTGACGGGACAGGGGCGGGTCAGCCCCAGCATTTT

j_gene: TRBJ2-1
v_gene: TRBV5-1
d_gene: NA
abundance: NA
CDR3aa: CASSSASSYNEQFF
CDR3nt: TGCGCCAGCAGCTCCGCAAGCTCCTACAATGAGCAGTTCTTC

j_gene: TRBJ2-1
v_gene: TRBV15
d_gene: NA
abundance: NA
CDR3aa: CATSRTNNEQFF
CDR3nt: TGTGCCACCAGCAGGACTAACAATGAGCAGTTCTTC

j_gene: TRBJ2-1
v_gene: TRBV7-2
d_gene: NA
abundance: NA
CDR3aa: CASSLDHRYEQFF
CDR3nt: TGTGCCAGCAGCTTAGACCATAGGTATGAGCAGTTCTTC

j_gene: TRBJ1-2
v_gene: TRBV28
d_gene: NA
abundance: few
CDR3aa: CASRSDSLYGYTF
CDR3nt: TGTGCCAGCAGGTCGGACAGTCTATATGGCTACACCTTC

j_gene: TRBJ2-7
v_gene: TRBV20-1
d_gene: NA
abundance: NA
CDR3aa: CSARQGGEQYF
CDR3nt: TGCAGTGCGCGACAGGGAGGCGAGCAGTACTTC

j_gene: TRBJ1-1
v_gene: TRBV29-1
d_gene: NA
abundance: NA
CDR3aa: CSAEWSMNTEAFF
CDR3nt: TGCAGCGCCGAATGGTCCATGAACACTGAAGCTTTCTTT

j_gene: TRBJ2-1
v_gene: TRBV5-8
d_gene: NA
abundance: once
CDR3aa: CASRTGRNEQFF
CDR3nt: TGTGCCAGCAGGACAGGGAGGAATGAGCAGTTCTTC

j_gene: TRBJ1-4
v_gene: TRBV27
d_gene: NA
abundance: NA
CDR3aa: CASSTMGAEEKLFF
CDR3nt: TGTGCCAGCAGCACCATGGGGGCAGAAGAAAAACTGTTTTTT

j_gene: TRBJ2-1
v_gene: TRBV4-2
d_gene: NA
abundance: NA
CDR3aa: CASSQDRMLAGSSYNEQFF
CDR3nt: TGTGCCAGCAGCCAAGATCGAATGTTGGCGGGGAGCTCCTACAATGAGCAGTTCTTC

j_gene: TRBJ1-2
v_gene: TRBV6-4
d_gene: TRBD1
abundance: few
CDR3aa: CASRPGQGVYGYTF
CDR3nt: TGTGCCAGCAGACCGGGACAGGGAGTCTATGGCTACACCTTC

j_gene: TRBJ2-7
v_gene: TRBV19
d_gene: TRBD2
abundance: NA
CDR3aa: CASTSWRDLSGIKDEQYF
CDR3nt: TGTGCCAGTACCTCCTGGCGGGATCTTAGCGGGATTAAAGACGAGCAGTACTTC

j_gene: TRBJ1-3
v_gene: TRBV6-1
d_gene: NA
abundance: NA
CDR3aa: CASSADTSSGNTIYF
CDR3nt: TGTGCCAGCAGTGCTGACACGAGCTCTGGAAACACCATATATTTT

j_gene: TRBJ1-2
v_gene: TRBV4-1
d_gene: NA
abundance: NA
CDR3aa: CASSQEPGANYGYTF
CDR3nt: TGCGCCAGCAGCCAAGAACCAGGGGCGAACTATGGCTACACCTTC

j_gene: TRBJ2-7
v_gene: TRBV6-1
d_gene: TRBD1
abundance: NA
CDR3aa: CASSIGQGSLYEQYF
CDR3nt: TGTGCCAGCAGTATCGGACAGGGGAGTTTATACGAGCAGTACTTC

j_gene: TRBJ2-7
v_gene: TRBV7-9
d_gene: NA
abundance: NA
CDR3aa: CASSLGGGSYEQYF
CDR3nt: TGTGCCAGCAGCTTAGGGGGAGGAAGCTACGAGCAGTACTTC

j_gene: TRBJ2-1
v_gene: TRBV5-1
d_gene: TRBD1
abundance: NA
CDR3aa: CASSFDRESYNEQFF
CDR3nt: TGCGCCAGCAGCTTCGACAGGGAGTCCTACAATGAGCAGTTCTTC

j_gene: TRBJ1-5
v_gene: TRBV27
d_gene: NA
abundance: NA
CDR3aa: CASSALGRYQPQHF
CDR3nt: TGTGCCAGCAGTGCCCTAGGTAGATATCAGCCCCAGCATTTT

j_gene: TRBJ1-1
v_gene: TRBV9
d_gene: NA
abundance: NA
CDR3aa: CASSVDARHTEAFF
CDR3nt: TGTGCCAGCAGCGTAGATGCACGTCACACTGAAGCTTTCTTT

j_gene: TRBJ1-3
v_gene: TRBV5-1
d_gene: TRBD1
abundance: NA
CDR3aa: CASSSTGVSGNTIYF
CDR3nt: TGCGCCAGCAGCTCGACAGGGGTCTCTGGAAACACCATATATTTT

j_gene: TRBJ2-2
v_gene: TRBV5-1
d_gene: NA
abundance: NA
CDR3aa: CASSFSFGPAGELFF
CDR3nt: TGCGCCAGCAGCTTCAGCTTCGGACCTGCAGGGGAGCTGTTTTTT

j_gene: TRBJ2-7
v_gene: TRBV5-4
d_gene: NA
abundance: NA
CDR3aa: CASSPVRSGEQYF
CDR3nt: TGTGCCAGCAGCCCCGTTAGGTCGGGCGAGCAGTACTTC

j_gene: TRBJ1-2
v_gene: TRBV11-2
d_gene: TRBD1
abundance: NA
CDR3aa: CASSPGPGTGFSYGYTF
CDR3nt: TGTGCCAGCAGCCCAGGGCCCGGGACAGGATTTTCCTATGGCTACACCTTC

j_gene: TRBJ1-2
v_gene: TRBV28
d_gene: NA
abundance: NA
CDR3aa: CASSPGQDYGYTF
CDR3nt: TGTGCCAGCAGTCCCGGACAAGACTATGGCTACACCTTC

j_gene: TRBJ2-1
v_gene: TRBV2
d_gene: TRBD2
abundance: NA
CDR3aa: CASLSGTGYNEQFF
CDR3nt: TGTGCCAGCCTTAGCGGGACTGGCTACAATGAGCAGTTCTTC

j_gene: TRBJ1-2
v_gene: TRBV20-1
d_gene: NA
abundance: NA
CDR3aa: CSARLWNGYTF
CDR3nt: TGCAGTGCTAGGCTCTGGAATGGCTACACCTTC